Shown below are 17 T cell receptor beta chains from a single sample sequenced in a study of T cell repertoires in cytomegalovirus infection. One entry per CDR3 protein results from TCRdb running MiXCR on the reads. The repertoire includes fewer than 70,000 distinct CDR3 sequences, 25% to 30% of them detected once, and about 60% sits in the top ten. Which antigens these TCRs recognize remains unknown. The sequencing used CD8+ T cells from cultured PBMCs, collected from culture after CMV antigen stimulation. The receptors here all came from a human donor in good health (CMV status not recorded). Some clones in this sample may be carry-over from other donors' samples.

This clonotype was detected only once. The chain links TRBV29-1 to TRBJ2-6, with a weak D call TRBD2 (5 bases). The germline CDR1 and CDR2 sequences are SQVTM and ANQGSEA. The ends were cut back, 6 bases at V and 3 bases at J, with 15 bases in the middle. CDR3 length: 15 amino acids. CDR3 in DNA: TGCAGCGTCAGACCGGGGTTCGGTGGGGCCAACGTCCTGACTTTC. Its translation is CSVRPGFGGANVLTF.

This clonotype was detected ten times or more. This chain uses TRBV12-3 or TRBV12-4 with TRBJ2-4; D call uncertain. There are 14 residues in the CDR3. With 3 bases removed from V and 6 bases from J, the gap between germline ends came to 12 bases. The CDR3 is CASSLSRSGNIQYF. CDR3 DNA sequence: TGTGCCAGCAGTTTGAGTAGGAGTGGAAACATTCAGTACTTC.

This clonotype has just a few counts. CDR3 nucleotides: TGTGCCAGCAGCTTAAATTTCGGGAACACTGAAGCTTTCTTT. Residues: CASSLNFGNTEAFF. The chain employs TRBV7-3 and TRBJ1-1; no clear D. Trimming pared 1 base from V and 1 base from J, leaving 7 bases between. The CDR3 is 14 residues long. Germline assignment: CDR1 SGHTA and CDR2 FQGTGA.

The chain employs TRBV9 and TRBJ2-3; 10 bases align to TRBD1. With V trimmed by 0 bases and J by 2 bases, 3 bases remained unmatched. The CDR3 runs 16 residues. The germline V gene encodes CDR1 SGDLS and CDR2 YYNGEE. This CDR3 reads CASSVGQGAPTDTQYF. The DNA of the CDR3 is TGTGCCAGCAGCGTAGGACAGGGGGCGCCCACAGATACGCAGTATTTT.

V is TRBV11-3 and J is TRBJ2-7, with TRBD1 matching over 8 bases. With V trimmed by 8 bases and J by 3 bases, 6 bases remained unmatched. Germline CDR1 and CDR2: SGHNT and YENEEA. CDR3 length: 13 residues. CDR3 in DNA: TGTGCCAGCGCAACAGGGGGTTACTACGAGCAGTACTTC. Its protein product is CASATGGYYEQYF.

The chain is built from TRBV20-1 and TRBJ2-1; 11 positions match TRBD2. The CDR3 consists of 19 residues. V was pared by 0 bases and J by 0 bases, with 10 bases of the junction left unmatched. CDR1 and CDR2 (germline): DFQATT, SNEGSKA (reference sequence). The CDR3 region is CSARDLGLAVMSSYNEQFF. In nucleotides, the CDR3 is TGCAGTGCTAGAGATCTGGGACTAGCGGTAATGAGCTCCTACAATGAGCAGTTCTTC.

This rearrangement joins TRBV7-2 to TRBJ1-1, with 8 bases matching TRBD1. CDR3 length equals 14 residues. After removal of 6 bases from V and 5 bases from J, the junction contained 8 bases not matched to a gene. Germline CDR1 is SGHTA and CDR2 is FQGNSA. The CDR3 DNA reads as TGTGCCAGCAGAACGACAGGGGCTGGAACTGAAGCTTTCTTT. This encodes CASRTTGAGTEAFF.

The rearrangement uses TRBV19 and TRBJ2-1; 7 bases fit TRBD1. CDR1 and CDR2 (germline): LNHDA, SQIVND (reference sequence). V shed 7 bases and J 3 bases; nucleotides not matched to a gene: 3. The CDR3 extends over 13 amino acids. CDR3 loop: CASNRGLYNEQFF. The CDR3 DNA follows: TGTGCCAGTAACAGGGGTCTCTACAATGAGCAGTTCTTC.

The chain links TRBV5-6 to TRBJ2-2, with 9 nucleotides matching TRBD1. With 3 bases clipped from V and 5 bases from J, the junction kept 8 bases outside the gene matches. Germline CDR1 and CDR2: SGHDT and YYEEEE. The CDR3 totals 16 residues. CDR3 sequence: CASSSSGTGRTGELFF. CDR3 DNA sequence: TGTGCCAGCAGCTCCTCCGGGACAGGGCGGACCGGGGAGCTGTTTTTT. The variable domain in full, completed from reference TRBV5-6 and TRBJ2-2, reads DAGVTQSPTHLIKTRGQQVTLRCSPKSGHDTVSWYQQALGQGPQFIFQYYEEEERQRGNFPDRFSGHQFPNYSSELNVNALLLGDSALYLCASSSSGTGRTGELFFGEGSRLTVL.

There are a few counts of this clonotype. The CDR3 DNA reads as TGTGCCAGCAGCTTAGGGTGGGACGTAGCCACAGATACGCAGTATTTT. Encoded protein: CASSLGWDVATDTQYF. This chain connects TRBV7-6 to TRBJ2-3, with D possibly being TRBD1 or TRBD2 (5 bases each). The CDR3 length is 16 residues. CDR1 is SGHVS, CDR2 FNYEAQ, per germline. Trimming left V 1 base short and J 2 bases short, with 13 bases between.

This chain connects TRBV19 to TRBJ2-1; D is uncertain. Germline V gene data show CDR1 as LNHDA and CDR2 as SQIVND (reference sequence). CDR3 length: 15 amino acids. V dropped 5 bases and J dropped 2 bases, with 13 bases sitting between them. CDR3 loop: CASSPAWAAYNEQFF. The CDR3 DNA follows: TGTGCCAGTAGTCCAGCGTGGGCGGCCTACAATGAGCAGTTCTTC. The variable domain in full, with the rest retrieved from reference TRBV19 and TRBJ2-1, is DGGITQSPKYLFRKEGQNVTLSCEQNLNHDAMYWYRQDPGQGLRLIYYSQIVNDFQKGDIAEGYSVSREKKESFPLTVTSAQKNPTAFYLCASSPAWAAYNEQFFGPGTRLTVL.

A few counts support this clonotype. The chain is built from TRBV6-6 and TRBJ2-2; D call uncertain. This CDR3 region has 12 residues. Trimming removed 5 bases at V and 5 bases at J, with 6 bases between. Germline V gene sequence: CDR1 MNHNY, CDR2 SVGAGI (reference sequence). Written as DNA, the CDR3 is TGTGCCAGCAGTCTGTCAACCGGGGAGCTGTTTTTT. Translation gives CASSLSTGELFF.

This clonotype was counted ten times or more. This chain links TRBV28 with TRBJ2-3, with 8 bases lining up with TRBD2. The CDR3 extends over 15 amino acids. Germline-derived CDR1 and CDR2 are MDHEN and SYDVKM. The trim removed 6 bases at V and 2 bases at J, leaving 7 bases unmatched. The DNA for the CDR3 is TGTGCCAGCAGCCCTACTAGCGGCTTCACAGATACGCAGTATTTT. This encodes CASSPTSGFTDTQYF.

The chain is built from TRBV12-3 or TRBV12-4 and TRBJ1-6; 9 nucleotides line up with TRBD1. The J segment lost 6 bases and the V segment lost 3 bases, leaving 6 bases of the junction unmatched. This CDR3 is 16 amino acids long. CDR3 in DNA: TGTGCCAGCAGTTTGGGGGGGACAGGGATTAATTCACCCCTCCACTTT. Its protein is CASSLGGTGINSPLHF.

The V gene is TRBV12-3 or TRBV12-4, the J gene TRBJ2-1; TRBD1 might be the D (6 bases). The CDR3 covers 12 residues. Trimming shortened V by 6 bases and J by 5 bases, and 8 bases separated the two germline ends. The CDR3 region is CASRPGDNEQFF. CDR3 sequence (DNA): TGTGCCAGCAGGCCAGGGGACAATGAGCAGTTCTTC.

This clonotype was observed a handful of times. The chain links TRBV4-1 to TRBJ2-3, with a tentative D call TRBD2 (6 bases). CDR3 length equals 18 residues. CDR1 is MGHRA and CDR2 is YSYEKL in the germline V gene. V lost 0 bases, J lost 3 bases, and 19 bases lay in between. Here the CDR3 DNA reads TGCGCCAGCAGCCAAGAGGCAGCACGGGCGGGGCGTACAGATACGCAGTATTTT. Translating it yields CASSQEAARAGRTDTQYF.

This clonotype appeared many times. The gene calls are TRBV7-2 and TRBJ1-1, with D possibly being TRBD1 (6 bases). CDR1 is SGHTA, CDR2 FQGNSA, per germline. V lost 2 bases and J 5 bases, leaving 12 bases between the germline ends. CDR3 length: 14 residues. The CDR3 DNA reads TGTGCCAGCAGCTTAAGGTGGGGGCAAACTGAAGCTTTCTTT. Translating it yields CASSLRWGQTEAFF.